The 14 T cell receptor beta chains below come from one sample, sequenced in a study of low-dose radiotherapy and immunotherapy resistance in tumors. First-strand cDNA used TRAV- and TRBV-specific primers, covering alpha and beta chains. TCR amplification involved 20 to 25 PCR cycles with a constant-region primer and V-primer adapter. One entry per CDR3 protein results from TCRdb running MiXCR on the reads. The sample carries more than 9,500 distinct CDR3 sequences, 76% recorded once. The receptors were gathered from a human donor with advanced metastatic prostate, ovarian, gallbladder or colorectal cancer (not recorded which). This table probably holds off-target reads from a library built for another chain.

This chain connects TRBV28 to TRBJ2-7; D perhaps matches TRBD2 (6 bases). From germline, CDR1 is MDHEN and CDR2 SYDVKM. The CDR3 runs 13 residues. Trimming pared 7 bases from V and 4 bases from J, leaving 14 bases between. The CDR3 DNA reads TGTGCCAGCAAAGCGGGTGGGATTTACGAGCAGTACTTC. This sequence encodes CASKAGGIYEQYF. The full variable domain, with the rest looked up from reference TRBV28 and TRBJ2-7, is DVKVTQSSRYLVKRTGEKVFLECVQDMDHENMFWYRQDPGLGLRLIYFSYDVKMKEKGDIPEGYSVSREKKERFSLILESASTNQTSMYLCASKAGGIYEQYFGPGTRLTVT.

The chain employs TRBV18 and TRBJ1-2; D is undetermined. This CDR3 has 13 residues. Looked up from germline, CDR1 is KGHSH and CDR2 is LQKENI. Trimming removed 2 bases at V and 1 base at J, with 5 bases between. The CDR3 DNA reads as TGTGCCAGCTCACCAGGCAGTAACTATGGCTACACCTTC. Its protein is CASSPGSNYGYTF. The whole variable domain, filled in from reference TRBV18 and TRBJ1-2, reads NAGVMQNPRHLVRRRGQEARLRCSPMKGHSHVYWYRQLPEEGLKFMVYLQKENIIDESGMPKERFSAEFPKEGPSILRIQQVVRGDSAAYFCASSPGSNYGYTFGSGTRLTVV.

The chain is built from TRBV5-6 and TRBJ1-5, with TRBD1 identical over 7 bases. J lost 0 bases, V lost 4 bases, and 10 bases had no gene match. There are 17 residues in the CDR3. The V gene's germline CDR1 is SGHDT and CDR2 YYEEEE. The CDR3 spells CASSLIKQGYSNQPQHF. The CDR3 DNA reads as TGTGCCAGCAGCCTGATTAAACAGGGGTATAGCAATCAGCCCCAGCATTTT.

V usage is TRBV6-8 and J usage is TRBJ2-1; TRBD2 matches 12 bases. The CDR3 covers 15 residues. Trimming at V came to 4 bases and at J to 7 bases, leaving 5 bases not matched to a gene. From germline, CDR1 is MNHGY and CDR2 SAAAGT. DNA of the CDR3: TGTGCCAGCAGTTGGACTAGCGGGATGGGTAATGAGCAGTTCTTC. Its translation: CASSWTSGMGNEQFF.

V and J are TRBV5-1 and TRBJ2-7; D is possibly TRBD1 or TRBD2 (7 bases each). Looked up from germline, CDR1 is SGHRS and CDR2 is YFSETQ. This CDR3 has 14 amino acids. The V end was cut by 4 bases, the J end by 7 bases, with 18 bases between. The CDR3: CASSIKTGRGEQYF. In DNA form, the CDR3 reads TGCGCCAGCAGCATAAAGACAGGGAGGGGAGAGCAGTACTTC. Complete variable domain (other parts from reference TRBV5-1 and TRBJ2-7): KAGVTQTPRYLIKTRGQQVTLSCSPISGHRSVSWYQQTPGQGLQFLFEYFSETQRNKGNFPGRFSGRQFSNSRSEMNVSTLELGDSALYLCASSIKTGRGEQYFGPGTRLTVT.

This chain joins TRBV6-8 and TRBJ1-4, with D unresolved. The ends were cut back, 0 bases at V and 10 bases at J, with 12 bases in the middle. Germline V gives CDR1 MNHGY, CDR2 SAAAGT. This CDR3 region has 14 residues. The CDR3 loop is CASSYSEAGVKLFF. For the CDR3, the DNA is TGTGCCAGCAGTTACTCGGAGGCCGGGGTAAAACTGTTTTTT.

The rearrangement uses TRBV28 and TRBJ2-7, with D unclear. Germline loops: CDR1 MDHEN, CDR2 SYDVKM. The V and J ends lost 2 bases and 12 bases respectively, with 20 bases between them. This CDR3 comprises 14 residues. Here the CDR3 reads CASSLGEKASHPYF. In DNA form, the CDR3 reads TGTGCCAGCAGTTTAGGGGAAAAGGCCAGTCATCCGTACTTC.

V gene TRBV5-1 combines with J gene TRBJ2-1, with 9 bases fitting TRBD2. Germline assignment: CDR1 SGHRS and CDR2 YFSETQ. The CDR3 contains 19 residues. After removal of 0 bases from V and 0 bases from J, the junction contained 10 bases not matched to a gene. CDR3 nucleotide sequence: TGCGCCAGCAGCTTGGGTAGCGGGGGATCCCTAAGCTCCTACAATGAGCAGTTCTTC. It codes for CASSLGSGGSLSSYNEQFF.

This chain links TRBV6-1 with TRBJ2-7, with 9 bases fitting TRBD1. V shed 5 bases and J 5 bases; nucleotides not matched to a gene: 16. The germline CDR1 and CDR2 sequences are MNHNS and SASEGT. The CDR3 loop spans 17 amino acids. DNA of the CDR3: TGTGCCAGCAGTCCGAACTACTTCGGGACAGGGCCCAACGAGCAGTACTTC. Amino acid sequence: CASSPNYFGTGPNEQYF.

Worth noting for this clonotype: The germline gene is not matched at one end of the junction; a read error may be the cause. The CDR3 nucleotides read TGTGCCAGCAGCTTAGGGCGACCAGCCAGAGCATTC. As protein: CASSLGRPARAF. The chain links TRBV11-2 to TRBJ1-2; no clear D gene. Germline V gives CDR1 SGHAT, CDR2 FQNNGV. The length of the CDR3 is 12 residues.

The J gene is TRBJ2-7, the V gene TRBV30; 13 positions agree with TRBD2. The CDR3 sequence is 19 residues long. Trimming took 0 bases from V and 6 from J; bases not matched to a gene: 17. CDR1 is GTSNPN and CDR2 is SVGIG in the germline V gene (reference sequence). CDR3 sequence (DNA): TGTGCCTGGAGTGTACGGACTAGCGGGAGCCTCTCGTTACTTGCCGAGCAGTACTTC. Protein product: CAWSVRTSGSLSLLAEQYF.

V gene TRBV2 combines with J gene TRBJ1-2; D remains ambiguous. The CDR3 consists of 12 residues. Trimming pared 6 bases from V and 6 bases from J, leaving 11 bases between. Germline-derived CDR1 and CDR2 are SNHLY and FYNNEI. CDR3 sequence (DNA): TGTGCCAGCAGATTGACACTAGATGGCTACACCTTC. This encodes CASRLTLDGYTF.

J is TRBJ2-1 and V is TRBV12-3 or TRBV12-4; perhaps TRBD2 as D (5 bases). The CDR3 extends over 15 amino acids. The V end was cut by 1 base, the J end by 5 bases, with 12 bases between. The CDR3 DNA follows: TGTGCCAGCAGTTTAGGGAGGACTGTGAACAATGAGCAGTTCTTC. Its protein is CASSLGRTVNNEQFF.

The chain joins TRBV4-3 to TRBJ2-3; a possible D gene is TRBD1 (6 bases). Per the germline V gene, CDR1 is LGHNA and CDR2 is YSLEER. The V gene lost 1 base and the J gene lost 2 bases, with 13 bases spanning the gap. The CDR3 extends over 16 amino acids. The CDR3 loop is CASSQGGHIFTDTQYF. The CDR3 DNA is TGCGCCAGCAGCCAAGGGGGACACATTTTCACAGATACGCAGTATTTT.